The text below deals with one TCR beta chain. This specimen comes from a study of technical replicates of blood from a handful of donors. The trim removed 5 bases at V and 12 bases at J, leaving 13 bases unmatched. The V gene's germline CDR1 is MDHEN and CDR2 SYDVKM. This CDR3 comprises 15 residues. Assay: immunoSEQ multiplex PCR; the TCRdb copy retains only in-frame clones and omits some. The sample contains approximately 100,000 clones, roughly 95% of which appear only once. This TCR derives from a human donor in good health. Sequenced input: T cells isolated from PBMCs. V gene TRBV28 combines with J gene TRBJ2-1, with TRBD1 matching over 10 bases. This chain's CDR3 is CASSPPGQGFSRQFF. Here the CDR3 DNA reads TGTGCCAGCAGTCCCCCGGGACAGGGGTTTTCCCGGCAGTTCTTC.